These 14 T cell receptor beta chains were all obtained from the same sample, sequenced in a study of technical replicates of blood from a few donors. Libraries were prepared by immunoSEQ multiplex PCR; TCRdb keeps only in-frame clonotypes and omits some of them. This sample has tens of thousands of clones; 90% to 97% occur once, and the top ten carry around 0.2%. Sequencing input: T cells isolated from PBMCs. The receptors here all came from a human donor in good health.

CDR3 coding DNA: TGCGCCAGCAGCCCAGGGACAGGGAGGCACGAGCAGTACTTC. This sequence encodes CASSPGTGRHEQYF. The rearrangement uses TRBV5-1 and TRBJ2-7, with TRBD1 matching 9 bases. V shed 4 bases and J 5 bases; nucleotides not matched to a gene: 7. CDR3 size: 14 residues. Germline-derived CDR1 and CDR2 are SGHRS and YFSETQ.

The chain recombines TRBV29-1 with TRBJ2-5; D may be TRBD2 (5 bases). Germline V gene data show CDR1 as SQVTM and CDR2 as ANQGSEA. The CDR3 length is 12 residues. V was shortened by 3 bases and J by 8 bases, with 13 bases between the two germline ends. Here the CDR3 DNA reads TGCAGCGTTGACGTGGGAGTTTTTACCCAGTACTTC. This sequence encodes CSVDVGVFTQYF.

The V gene is TRBV27, the J gene TRBJ2-7; 11 positions agree with TRBD1. The CDR3 length is 18 residues. CDR1 and CDR2 from the germline V gene are MNHEY and SMNVEV (reference sequence). The V and J ends lost 4 bases and 4 bases, in that order; junction bases with no gene match: 15. The CDR3 coding sequence is TGTGCCAGCAGTTCACCTCTCCTAAGGGACAGGGGGGCGTACGAGCAGTACTTC. It encodes CASSSPLLRDRGAYEQYF.

The J gene is TRBJ1-1, the V gene TRBV6-1, with D unresolved. This CDR3 has 13 residues. The V gene lost 7 bases and the J gene lost 2 bases, with 11 bases spanning the gap. Germline CDR1 and CDR2: MNHNS and SASEGT. This CDR3 reads CASTRGGNTEAFF. The CDR3 DNA is TGTGCCAGCACCCGGGGTGGAAACACTGAAGCTTTCTTT.

The chain employs TRBV28 and TRBJ2-5; D might be TRBD2 (6 bases). V was pared by 4 bases and J by 4 bases, with 13 bases between. Germline V gives CDR1 MDHEN, CDR2 SYDVKM. The CDR3 runs 14 residues. The chain's CDR3 is CASSYPSLAETQYF. The CDR3 DNA reads as TGTGCCAGCAGTTACCCCTCACTAGCAGAGACCCAGTACTTC.

This chain joins TRBV2 and TRBJ2-4; D is undetermined. The CDR3 spans 15 residues. The germline CDR1 and CDR2 sequences are SNHLY and FYNNEI. V shed 4 bases and J shed 0 bases, with 10 bases lying between them. In DNA form, the CDR3 reads TGTGCCAGCAGTGCCCCGGGTTTAGCCAAAAACATTCAGTACTTC. Its protein is CASSAPGLAKNIQYF.

As to this clone: The sample contains more than one DNA sequence encoding this CDR3. The chain combines TRBV5-8 with TRBJ1-1; weak D call: TRBD1 (5 bases). The CDR3 runs 11 residues. CDR1 SGHTS and CDR2 YDEGEE come from the germline V gene. Trimming cost V 4 bases and J 8 bases, with 9 bases left between them. CDR3 in amino acids: CASSPGHEAFF. In DNA, the CDR3 is TGTGCCAGCAGCCCCGGACACGAAGCTTTCTTT.

V gene TRBV28 combines with J gene TRBJ2-5, with D possibly matching TRBD2 (6 bases). V lost 3 bases, J lost 1 base, and 15 bases lay in between. This CDR3 region has 16 residues. Germline V gene lookup returns CDR1 MDHEN and CDR2 SYDVKM. CDR3 DNA sequence: TGTGCCAGCAGTTTGGGGGGAGAGGGGTCCCAAGAGACCCAGTACTTC. Translated, it gives CASSLGGEGSQETQYF.

This chain links TRBV9 with TRBJ1-1, with TRBD1 matching over 9 bases. The CDR3 consists of 14 residues. CDR1 and CDR2 (germline): SGDLS, YYNGEE. V lost 2 bases, J lost 1 base, and 0 bases stayed unmatched. The CDR3, as DNA: TGTGCCAGCAGCGTGACAGGGGGGAACACTGAAGCTTTCTTT. Amino acids: CASSVTGGNTEAFF.

This clone was recorded once. The genes are TRBV5-1 and TRBJ1-1, with TRBD1 matching 9 bases. The CDR3 covers 16 residues. Trimming removed 4 bases from V and 0 bases from J; junction bases left unmatched: 7. CDR1 is SGHRS, CDR2 YFSETQ, per germline. The CDR3 here is CASSIFGQGMNTEAFF. The CDR3 DNA is TGCGCCAGCAGCATATTCGGACAGGGGATGAACACTGAAGCTTTCTTT. The whole variable domain, filled in from reference TRBV5-1 and TRBJ1-1, reads KAGVTQTPRYLIKTRGQQVTLSCSPISGHRSVSWYQQTPGQGLQFLFEYFSETQRNKGNFPGRFSGRQFSNSRSEMNVSTLELGDSALYLCASSIFGQGMNTEAFFGQGTRLTVV.

The rearrangement joins TRBV4-1 to TRBJ2-7, with 11 bases matching TRBD2. The CDR3 is 15 amino acids. V dropped 6 bases and J dropped 4; count of bases not matched to a gene: 8. Looked up from germline, CDR1 is MGHRA and CDR2 is YSYEKL. The CDR3 protein is CASRTTSGRSYEQYF. In DNA form, the CDR3 reads TGCGCCAGCAGAACCACTAGCGGGAGAAGTTACGAGCAGTACTTC.

This chain connects TRBV25-1 to TRBJ2-7; TRBD2 agrees at 10 bases. The CDR3 consists of 15 residues. Germline lookup yields CDR1 MGHDK and CDR2 SYGVNS. V lost 7 bases, J lost 4 bases, and 10 bases stayed unmatched. The CDR3 here is CASTNRGLAKYEQYF. For the CDR3, the DNA is TGTGCCAGCACCAACCGGGGACTAGCGAAATACGAGCAGTACTTC.

The rearrangement joins TRBV6-6 to TRBJ1-2; 10 positions match TRBD1. Germline V gene lookup returns CDR1 MNHNY and CDR2 SVGAGI (reference sequence). The CDR3 loop spans 14 amino acids. V dropped 6 bases and J dropped 3; count of bases not matched to a gene: 4. The CDR3 sequence is CASSPTGGDYGYTF. CDR3 in DNA: TGTGCCAGCAGCCCGACAGGGGGCGACTATGGCTACACCTTC.

This rearrangement joins TRBV5-6 to TRBJ2-2; D might be TRBD2 (6 bases). V lost 2 bases, J lost 3 bases, and 8 bases lay in between. The CDR3 has 14 residues. The germline CDR1 and CDR2 sequences are SGHDT and YYEEEE. The CDR3 loop reads CASSFGRYTGELFF. CDR3 sequence (DNA): TGTGCCAGCAGCTTCGGGAGATACACCGGGGAGCTGTTTTTT.